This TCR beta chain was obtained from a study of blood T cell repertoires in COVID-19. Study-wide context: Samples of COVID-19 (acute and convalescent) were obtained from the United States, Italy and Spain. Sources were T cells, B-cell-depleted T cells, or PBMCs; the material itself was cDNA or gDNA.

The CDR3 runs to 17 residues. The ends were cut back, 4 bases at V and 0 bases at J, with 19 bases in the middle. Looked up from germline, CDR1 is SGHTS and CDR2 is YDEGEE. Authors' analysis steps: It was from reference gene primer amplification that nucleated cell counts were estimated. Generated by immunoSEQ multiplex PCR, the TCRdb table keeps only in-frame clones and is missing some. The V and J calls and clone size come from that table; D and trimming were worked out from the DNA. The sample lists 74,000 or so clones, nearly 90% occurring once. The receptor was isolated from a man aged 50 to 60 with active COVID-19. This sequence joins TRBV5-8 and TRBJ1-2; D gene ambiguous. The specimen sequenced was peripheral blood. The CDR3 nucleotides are TGTGCCAGCAGCAAAGAAAACCGGGAGGCTGCTAACTATGGCTACACCTTC. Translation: CASSKENREAANYGYTF.